The 30 T cell receptor beta chains reported below all come from one sample, sequenced in a study of T cells in Graves' hyperthyroidism and ophthalmopathy. Using RNA transcripts as the source, TCR beta CDR3 regions were amplified. In the first-round RT-PCR of the TCR CDR3, the HTBI primer set was used. TCRdb analysed the multiplex PCR reads with MiXCR anew, one entry per CDR3 protein. The top ten hold less than 30% of the sample, which has 500,000 to 550,000 distinct CDR3 sequences, 20% seen once. What was sequenced was blood. The receptors come from a man aged 18 to 29 with Graves' hyperthyroidism.

This clonotype was counted many times. The V and J genes are TRBV2 and TRBJ2-7; 11 nucleotides match TRBD1. From germline, CDR1 is SNHLY and CDR2 FYNNEI. The CDR3 runs 14 residues. J was trimmed by 4 bases and V by 10 bases; bases with no gene match: 9. The CDR3 protein is CAIGFGQGAYEQYF. The CDR3 DNA reads as TGTGCCATCGGTTTTGGACAGGGGGCATACGAGCAGTACTTC.

This clonotype was detected a few times. The V gene is TRBV12-3 or TRBV12-4, the J gene TRBJ2-1, with a tentative D call TRBD2 (6 bases). Trimming removed 6 bases from V and 8 bases from J, with 14 bases in between. CDR3 length: 13 amino acids. CDR3 sequence reads: CASSLTRSDEQFF. The DNA of the CDR3 is TGTGCCAGCAGCCTGACTAGGTCTGATGAGCAGTTCTTC.

This clonotype was detected many times. The rearrangement joins TRBV15 to TRBJ1-2, with TRBD1 matching 10 bases. With V trimmed by 5 bases and J by 2 bases, 2 bases remained unmatched. In germline, CDR1 is LNHNV, CDR2 YYDKDF (reference sequence). The CDR3 has 14 amino acids. CDR3 sequence reads: CATSGQGGNYGYTF. CDR3 sequence (DNA): TGTGCCACCAGCGGACAGGGGGGAAACTATGGCTACACCTTC.

This clonotype was picked up many times. The rearrangement uses TRBV12-3 or TRBV12-4 and TRBJ2-2; 11 bases map to TRBD1. V shed 6 bases and J 3 bases; nucleotides not matched to a gene: 0. The CDR3 is 14 residues long. As DNA, the CDR3 is TGTGCCAGCAGGGGACAGGGGGACACCGGGGAGCTGTTTTTT. This encodes CASRGQGDTGELFF.

This clonotype is a singleton in its sample. The rearrangement uses TRBV28 and TRBJ1-5, with D unresolved. Per germline, CDR1 MDHEN and CDR2 SYDVKM. V dropped 3 bases and J dropped 3 bases, with 15 bases sitting between them. The CDR3 runs 16 residues. The CDR3 DNA reads TGTGCCAGCAGTTTGAGAGGCGGGGTTGTCAATCAGCCCCAGCATTTT. Protein: CASSLRGGVVNQPQHF.

This clonotype was observed at least ten times. This chain joins TRBV12-3 or TRBV12-4 and TRBJ2-7; no reliable D call. The CDR3 extends over 13 amino acids. The V end lost 10 bases, the J end lost 2 bases, and 15 bases lay between the germline ends. CDR3 DNA sequence: TGTGCCAACCTGGGTTTTGCGGCCTACGAGCAGTACTTC. Translated, it gives CANLGFAAYEQYF.

To note about this clonotype: A junction boundary mismatches the germline segment, possibly from a read error. This chain joins TRBV12-3 or TRBV12-4 and TRBJ2-2; tentatively, D is TRBD2 (5 bases). This CDR3 has 15 amino acids. The CDR3 nucleotides are TGTGCCAGCAGTTTAACGAGCATGGCCACCGGGGATCTGTTTTTT. Its protein product is CASSLTSMATGDLFF.

The CDR3 bases are TGTGCCAGCAGTTATGGACAGGGCCCTGGAAACACCATATATTTT. It yields the protein CASSYGQGPGNTIYF. The rearrangement links TRBV6-5 to TRBJ1-3; 8 bases line up with TRBD1. The CDR3 has 15 residues. Germline V gives CDR1 MNHEY, CDR2 SVGAGI. V gave up 3 bases and J gave up 2 bases; unmatched junction bases: 3.

In its sample, this clonotype was seen many times. The V call is TRBV27, the J call TRBJ1-1; TRBD1 matches at 7 bases. The length of the CDR3 is 17 residues. Trimming cost V 6 bases and J 0 bases; bases outside gene matches: 13. The V gene's germline CDR1 is MNHEY and CDR2 SMNVEV (reference sequence). The CDR3 bases are TGTGCCAGCAGCTCACGGACAGGTAGACCTTTGAACACTGAAGCTTTCTTT. Translated, it gives CASSSRTGRPLNTEAFF.

The V and J genes are TRBV3-1 and TRBJ2-4; D gene uncertain. CDR3 length equals 11 residues. V was clipped by 1 base and J by 8 bases, with 3 bases between them. Germline CDR1 and CDR2: LGHDT and YNNKEL (reference sequence). The CDR3, as DNA: TGTGCCAGCAGCCAAGGTGACATTCAGTACTTC. It codes for CASSQGDIQYF. Looking up the rest from reference TRBV3-1 and TRBJ2-4 gives the full variable domain: DTAVSQTPKYLVTQMGNDKSIKCEQNLGHDTMYWYKQDSKKFLKIMFSYNNKELIINETVPNRFSPKSPDKAHLNLHINSLELGDSAVYFCASSQGDIQYFGAGTRLSVL.

A word on this clonotype: With a much larger clone just one base away, this may be a read error. The genes are TRBV6-5 and TRBJ2-7, with D possibly called TRBD1 or TRBD2 (5 bases each). The germline gives CDR1 MNHEY, CDR2 SVGAGI. This CDR3 comprises 16 residues. V lost 1 base, J lost 4 bases, and 17 bases lay in between. The DNA for the CDR3 is TGTGCCAGCAGTTACTGGGGTCGGGGCAAGGGGTACGAGCAGTACTTC. Translation: CASSYWGRGKGYEQYF.

At least ten counts were recorded for this clonotype. The chain recombines TRBV7-9 with TRBJ1-3; no firm D call. Germline V gives CDR1 SEHNR, CDR2 FQNEAQ (reference sequence). V was shortened by 10 bases and J by 3 bases, with 13 bases between the two germline ends. The CDR3 has 13 amino acids. The CDR3 region has the DNA TGTGCCACTAGCGGACTGCGTGGAAACACCATATATTTT. Protein sequence: CATSGLRGNTIYF.

This clonotype was recorded many times. The CDR3 sequence is CATSGGAGRGTEAFF. CDR3 bases: TGTGCCACCAGTGGTGGGGCAGGGCGGGGAACTGAAGCTTTCTTT. J is TRBJ1-1 and V is TRBV24-1, with D possibly matching TRBD1 (5 bases). CDR1 and CDR2 (germline): KGHDR, SFDVKD. The CDR3 has 15 residues. The V end lost 5 bases, the J end lost 5 bases, and 17 bases lay between the germline ends.

This clonotype was observed once. The chain joins TRBV28 to TRBJ2-7; D is possibly TRBD1 (6 bases). The CDR3 contains 15 residues. V was clipped by 5 bases and J by 1 base, with 15 bases between them. Germline values: CDR1 MDHEN, CDR2 SYDVKM. The CDR3: CASSPTDSLSYEQYF. DNA for the CDR3: TGTGCCAGCAGTCCCACGGACAGCCTGTCCTACGAGCAGTACTTC.

The chain uses TRBV12-3 or TRBV12-4 and TRBJ2-5; 10 nucleotides match TRBD2. This CDR3 spans 14 amino acids. V shed 6 bases and J 2 bases; nucleotides not matched to a gene: 3. CDR3 sequence reads: CASRPSGSQETQYF. As DNA, the CDR3 is TGTGCCAGCAGGCCTAGCGGGAGTCAAGAGACCCAGTACTTC.

This clonotype was counted between two and nine times. The gene calls are TRBV6-1 and TRBJ2-2; 10 bases line up with TRBD2. Germline V CDR1 and CDR2: MNHNS, SASEGT. V dropped 5 bases and J dropped 1; count of bases not matched to a gene: 1. This CDR3 spans 15 amino acids. CDR3: CASSIAGGNTGELFF. DNA for the CDR3: TGTGCCAGCAGTATAGCGGGGGGGAACACCGGGGAGCTGTTTTTT.

Many counts were recorded for this clonotype. The chain recombines TRBV30 with TRBJ2-7, with TRBD2 identical over 7 bases. The CDR3 is made up of 13 amino acids. Trimming cost V 3 bases and J 5 bases; bases outside gene matches: 7. CDR1 and CDR2 from the germline V gene are GTSNPN and SVGIG (reference sequence). This chain's CDR3 is CAWRGEGRHEQYF. For the CDR3, the DNA is TGTGCCTGGAGGGGGGAGGGCCGACACGAGCAGTACTTC.

This clonotype was seen a single time. A much larger clone differs by one base, so this may be a read error. This chain connects TRBV20-1 to TRBJ1-1; possibly TRBD1 for D (5 bases). Germline CDR1 is DFQATT and CDR2 is SNEGSKA (reference sequence). The CDR3 has 16 amino acids. CDR3 residues: CSARWSTGALNTEALF. The CDR3, as DNA: TGCAGTGCTAGGTGGTCAACAGGAGCCCTGAACACTGAAGCTCTCTTT.

This clonotype was counted many times. This chain connects TRBV30 to TRBJ1-1, with D maybe TRBD1 (5 bases). The germline CDR1 and CDR2 sequences are GTSNPN and SVGIG (reference sequence). The CDR3 totals 15 residues. V was trimmed by 0 bases and J by 1 base, leaving 12 bases between them. CDR3 nucleotides: TGTGCCTGGAGTGTACACGTAGACAGGAACACTGAAGCTTTCTTT. Its protein product is CAWSVHVDRNTEAFF.

In this sample, this clonotype turned up a few times. The chain joins TRBV20-1 to TRBJ2-7; 7 positions agree with TRBD1. The CDR3 runs to 14 residues. Germline values: CDR1 DFQATT, CDR2 SNEGSKA (reference sequence). After removal of 1 base from V and 7 bases from J, the junction contained 10 bases not matched to a gene. The CDR3 spells CSARGRGFLREQYF. The CDR3 nucleotides are TGCAGTGCTAGAGGCAGGGGGTTTTTGCGGGAGCAGTACTTC.

This clonotype was counted at least ten times. The rearrangement links TRBV9 to TRBJ1-3; D remains unclear. The CDR3 loop spans 16 amino acids. Germline V gene sequence: CDR1 SGDLS, CDR2 YYNGEE. V dropped 0 bases and J dropped 0 bases, with 10 bases sitting between them. The CDR3 bases are TGTGCCAGCAGCGTAGGTTCGGCTTTCTCTGGAAACACCATATATTTT. As protein: CASSVGSAFSGNTIYF.

At least ten counts were recorded for this clonotype. The chain links TRBV28 to TRBJ1-5; D possibly corresponds to TRBD1 (6 bases). Trimming took 11 bases from V and 6 from J, leaving 14 bases between them. In germline, CDR1 is MDHEN, CDR2 SYDVKM. This CDR3 spans 12 amino acids. CDR3: CAVSRGGQPQHF. CDR3 DNA sequence: TGTGCCGTCAGTAGGGGGGGTCAGCCCCAGCATTTT.

Many counts were recorded for this clonotype. The V and J genes are TRBV7-2 and TRBJ1-2; unclear D gene. There are 15 residues in the CDR3. Deletions cut 5 bases from V and 2 bases from J, with 15 bases between. In germline, CDR1 is SGHTA, CDR2 FQGNSA. The CDR3 DNA reads TGTGCCAGCAGCCGACGGTGGGCGAAGAACTATGGCTACACCTTC. Protein sequence: CASSRRWAKNYGYTF.

In its sample, this clonotype was seen many times. The chain recombines TRBV13 with TRBJ2-7; 7 nucleotides match TRBD1. Germline V lookup: CDR1 PRHDT, CDR2 FYEKMQ (reference sequence). V lost 0 bases to trimming and J lost 1 base; unmatched junction nucleotides: 9. CDR3 length: 17 residues. CDR3 protein: CASSLGAGGQTSYEQYF. In nucleotides, the CDR3 is TGTGCCAGCAGCTTAGGAGCAGGGGGACAGACGTCCTACGAGCAGTACTTC.

This clonotype came up many times. A much larger clone sits a single nucleotide away, making a read error possible. J is TRBJ2-7 and V is TRBV6-1; possible D gene TRBD2, 5 bases. The CDR3 has 13 amino acids. The germline gives CDR1 MNHNS, CDR2 SASEGT. The CDR3 nucleotides read TGTGTCAGCAGTGAAGCGGTTGATCGCGAGCAGTACTTC. Protein: CVSSEAVDREQYF.

In its sample, this clonotype was seen many times. The chain uses TRBV28 and TRBJ2-5; D is perhaps TRBD2 (7 bases). The ends were cut back, 4 bases at V and 5 bases at J, with 14 bases in the middle. The CDR3 is 14 residues long. The germline CDR1 and CDR2 sequences are MDHEN and SYDVKM. CDR3: CASSSLAGAETQYF. The CDR3 DNA reads as TGTGCCAGCAGTTCCCTGGCGGGGGCGGAGACCCAGTACTTC.

The chain employs TRBV27 and TRBJ2-7; 8 bases fit TRBD1. The CDR3 sequence is 17 residues long. The junction had 14 bases not matched to a gene; V was cut back by 3 bases and J by 4 bases. The V gene's germline CDR1 is MNHEY and CDR2 SMNVEV (reference sequence). The CDR3 bases are TGTGCCAGCAGTTTTTTCCGCAAGACAGGGGTGGTGTACGAGCAGTACTTC. Translated: CASSFFRKTGVVYEQYF.

The J gene is TRBJ2-2, the V gene TRBV12-3 or TRBV12-4; 7 positions agree with TRBD1. V was clipped by 5 bases and J by 8 bases; unmatched bases: 11. The CDR3 is 15 residues long. CDR3 in DNA: TGTGCCAGCAGTACGAGACGAGGGGGCCCAGGGGAGCTGTTTTTT. Translation gives CASSTRRGGPGELFF.

This clonotype showed up many times. The rearrangement joins TRBV7-8 to TRBJ2-2; 10 nucleotides agree with TRBD2. This CDR3 contains 18 residues. Germline V lookup: CDR1 SGHVS, CDR2 FQNEAQ. The V gene end was trimmed by 5 bases and the J gene end by 4 bases; junction bases not matched to a gene: 13. This CDR3 is CASSPRLAGLLGTGELFF. CDR3 bases: TGTGCCAGCAGCCCAAGACTAGCGGGCCTTTTAGGCACCGGGGAGCTGTTTTTT. Drawing the rest from reference TRBV7-8 and TRBJ2-2, the complete variable domain is GAGVSQSPRYKVAKRGQDVALRCDPISGHVSLFWYQQALGQGPEFLTYFQNEAQLDKSGLPSDRFFAERPEGSVSTLKIQRTQQEDSAVYLCASSPRLAGLLGTGELFFGEGSRLTVL.

The V and J genes are TRBV4-3 and TRBJ1-2; 8 bases are a match to TRBD1. The CDR3 length is 18 residues. V dropped 3 bases and J dropped 0; count of bases not matched to a gene: 12. CDR1 and CDR2 from the germline V gene are LGHNA and YSLEER. CDR3 region: CASSHVVWGTGPNYGYTF. CDR3 DNA sequence: TGCGCCAGCAGCCACGTTGTTTGGGGGACAGGACCTAACTATGGCTACACCTTC.